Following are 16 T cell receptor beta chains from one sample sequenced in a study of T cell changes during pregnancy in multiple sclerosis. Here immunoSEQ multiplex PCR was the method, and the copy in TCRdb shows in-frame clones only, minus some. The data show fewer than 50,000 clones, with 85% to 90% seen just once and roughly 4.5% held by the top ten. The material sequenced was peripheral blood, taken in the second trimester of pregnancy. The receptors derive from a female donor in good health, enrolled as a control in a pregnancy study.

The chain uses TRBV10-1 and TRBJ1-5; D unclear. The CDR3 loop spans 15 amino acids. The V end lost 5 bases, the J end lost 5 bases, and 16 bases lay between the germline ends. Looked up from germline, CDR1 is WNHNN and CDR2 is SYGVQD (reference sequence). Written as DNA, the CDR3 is TGCGCCAGCAGTCTCCCAGGTAGAGTAGATCAGCCCCAGCATTTT. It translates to CASSLPGRVDQPQHF.

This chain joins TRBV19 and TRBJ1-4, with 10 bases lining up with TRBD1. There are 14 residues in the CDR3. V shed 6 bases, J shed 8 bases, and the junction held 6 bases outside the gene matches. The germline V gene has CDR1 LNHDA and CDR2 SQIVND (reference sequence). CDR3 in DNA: TGTGCCAGTAGACCCGGGACAGGGGACGAAAAACTGTTTTTT. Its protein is CASRPGTGDEKLFF.

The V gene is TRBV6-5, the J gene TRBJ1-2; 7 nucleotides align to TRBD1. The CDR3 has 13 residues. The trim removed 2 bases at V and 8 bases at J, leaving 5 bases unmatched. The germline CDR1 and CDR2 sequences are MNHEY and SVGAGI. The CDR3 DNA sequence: TGTGCCAGCAGTTACACGGCAGGGGGAGGCTACACCTTC. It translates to CASSYTAGGGYTF.

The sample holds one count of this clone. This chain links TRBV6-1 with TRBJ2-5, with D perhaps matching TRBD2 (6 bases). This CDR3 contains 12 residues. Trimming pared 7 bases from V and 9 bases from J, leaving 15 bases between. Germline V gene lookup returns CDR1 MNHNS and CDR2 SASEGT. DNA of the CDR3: TGTGCCAGCAACGGACTAAGCGGGTCCCAGTACTTC. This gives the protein CASNGLSGSQYF.

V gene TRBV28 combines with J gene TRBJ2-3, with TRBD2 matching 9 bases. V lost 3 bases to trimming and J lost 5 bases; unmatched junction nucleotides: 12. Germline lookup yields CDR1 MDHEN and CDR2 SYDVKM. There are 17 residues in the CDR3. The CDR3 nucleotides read TGTGCCAGCAGTTTCCTTGGTAGCGGGAGCGGGGGAGATACGCAGTATTTT. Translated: CASSFLGSGSGGDTQYF.

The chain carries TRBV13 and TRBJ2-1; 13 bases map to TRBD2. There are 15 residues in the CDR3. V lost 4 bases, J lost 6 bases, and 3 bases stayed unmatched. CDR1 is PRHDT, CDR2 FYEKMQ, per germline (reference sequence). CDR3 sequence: CASSSLAGGFNEQFF. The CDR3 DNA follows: TGTGCCAGCAGCTCACTAGCGGGAGGGTTCAATGAGCAGTTCTTC.

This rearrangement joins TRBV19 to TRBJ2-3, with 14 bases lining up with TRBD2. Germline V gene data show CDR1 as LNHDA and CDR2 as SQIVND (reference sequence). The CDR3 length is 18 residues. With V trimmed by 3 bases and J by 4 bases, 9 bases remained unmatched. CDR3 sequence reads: CASSITGLAGVSADTQYF. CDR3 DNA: TGTGCCAGTAGTATCACGGGACTAGCGGGGGTATCTGCAGATACGCAGTATTTT. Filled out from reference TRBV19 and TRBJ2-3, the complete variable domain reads DGGITQSPKYLFRKEGQNVTLSCEQNLNHDAMYWYRQDPGQGLRLIYYSQIVNDFQKGDIAEGYSVSREKKESFPLTVTSAQKNPTAFYLCASSITGLAGVSADTQYFGPGTRLTVL.

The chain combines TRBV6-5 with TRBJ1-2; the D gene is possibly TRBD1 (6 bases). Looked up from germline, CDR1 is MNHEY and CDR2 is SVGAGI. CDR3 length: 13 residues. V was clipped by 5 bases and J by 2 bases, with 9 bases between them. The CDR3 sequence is CASSNTGNYGYTF. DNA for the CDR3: TGTGCCAGCAGTAATACAGGGAACTATGGCTACACCTTC.

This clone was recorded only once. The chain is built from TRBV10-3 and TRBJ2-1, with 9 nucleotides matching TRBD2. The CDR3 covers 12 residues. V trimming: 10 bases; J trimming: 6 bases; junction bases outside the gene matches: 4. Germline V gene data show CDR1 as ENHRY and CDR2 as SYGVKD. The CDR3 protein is CATSGVVNEQFF. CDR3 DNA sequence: TGTGCCACTAGCGGGGTAGTCAATGAGCAGTTCTTC.

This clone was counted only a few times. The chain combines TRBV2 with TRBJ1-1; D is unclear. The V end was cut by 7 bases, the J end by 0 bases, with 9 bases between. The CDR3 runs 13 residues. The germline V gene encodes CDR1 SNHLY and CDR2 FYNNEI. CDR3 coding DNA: TGTGCCAGCAATCGACACATGAACACTGAAGCTTTCTTT. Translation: CASNRHMNTEAFF.

The CDR3 spells CASSPGQGGQPQHF. CDR3 DNA: TGTGCCAGTAGTCCGGGACAGGGAGGTCAGCCCCAGCATTTT. This chain connects TRBV19 to TRBJ1-5; 9 nucleotides line up with TRBD1. Germline assignment: CDR1 LNHDA and CDR2 SQIVND (reference sequence). Trimming at V came to 5 bases and at J to 6 bases, leaving 5 bases not matched to a gene. This CDR3 contains 14 residues.

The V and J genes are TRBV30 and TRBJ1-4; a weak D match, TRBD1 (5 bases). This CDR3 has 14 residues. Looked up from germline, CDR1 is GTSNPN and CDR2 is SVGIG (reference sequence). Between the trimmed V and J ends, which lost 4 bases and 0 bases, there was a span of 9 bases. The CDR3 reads CAWTTGATNEKLFF. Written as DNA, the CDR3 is TGTGCCTGGACCACGGGGGCAACTAATGAAAAACTGTTTTTT.

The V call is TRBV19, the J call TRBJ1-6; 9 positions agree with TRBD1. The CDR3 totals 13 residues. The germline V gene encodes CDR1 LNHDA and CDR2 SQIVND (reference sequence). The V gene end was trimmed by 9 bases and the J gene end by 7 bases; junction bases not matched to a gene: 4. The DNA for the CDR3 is TGTGCCAGCGCGGGACAGGGCAATTCACCCCTCCACTTT. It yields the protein CASAGQGNSPLHF.

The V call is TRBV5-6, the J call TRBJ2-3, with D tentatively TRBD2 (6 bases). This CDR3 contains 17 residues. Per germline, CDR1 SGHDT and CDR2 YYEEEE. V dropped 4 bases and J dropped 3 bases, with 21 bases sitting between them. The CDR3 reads CASSLAVGGMRTDTQYF. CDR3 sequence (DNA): TGTGCCAGCAGCCTGGCGGTTGGGGGGATGAGGACAGATACGCAGTATTTT. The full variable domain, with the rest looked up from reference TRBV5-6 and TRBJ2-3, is DAGVTQSPTHLIKTRGQQVTLRCSPKSGHDTVSWYQQALGQGPQFIFQYYEEEERQRGNFPDRFSGHQFPNYSSELNVNALLLGDSALYLCASSLAVGGMRTDTQYFGPGTRLTVL.

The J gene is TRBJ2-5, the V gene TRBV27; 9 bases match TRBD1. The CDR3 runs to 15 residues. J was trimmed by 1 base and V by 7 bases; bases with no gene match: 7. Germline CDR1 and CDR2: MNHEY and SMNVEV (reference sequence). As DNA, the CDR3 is TGTGCCAGCACCACGACAGGGGGAATCCAAGAGACCCAGTACTTC. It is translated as CASTTTGGIQETQYF.

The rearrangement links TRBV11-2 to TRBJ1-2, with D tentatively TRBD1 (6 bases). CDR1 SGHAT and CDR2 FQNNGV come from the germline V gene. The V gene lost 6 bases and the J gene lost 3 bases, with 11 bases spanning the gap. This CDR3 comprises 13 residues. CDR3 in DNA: TGTGCCAGCAGTCCACAGGGTCACTATGGCTACACCTTC. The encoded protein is CASSPQGHYGYTF.